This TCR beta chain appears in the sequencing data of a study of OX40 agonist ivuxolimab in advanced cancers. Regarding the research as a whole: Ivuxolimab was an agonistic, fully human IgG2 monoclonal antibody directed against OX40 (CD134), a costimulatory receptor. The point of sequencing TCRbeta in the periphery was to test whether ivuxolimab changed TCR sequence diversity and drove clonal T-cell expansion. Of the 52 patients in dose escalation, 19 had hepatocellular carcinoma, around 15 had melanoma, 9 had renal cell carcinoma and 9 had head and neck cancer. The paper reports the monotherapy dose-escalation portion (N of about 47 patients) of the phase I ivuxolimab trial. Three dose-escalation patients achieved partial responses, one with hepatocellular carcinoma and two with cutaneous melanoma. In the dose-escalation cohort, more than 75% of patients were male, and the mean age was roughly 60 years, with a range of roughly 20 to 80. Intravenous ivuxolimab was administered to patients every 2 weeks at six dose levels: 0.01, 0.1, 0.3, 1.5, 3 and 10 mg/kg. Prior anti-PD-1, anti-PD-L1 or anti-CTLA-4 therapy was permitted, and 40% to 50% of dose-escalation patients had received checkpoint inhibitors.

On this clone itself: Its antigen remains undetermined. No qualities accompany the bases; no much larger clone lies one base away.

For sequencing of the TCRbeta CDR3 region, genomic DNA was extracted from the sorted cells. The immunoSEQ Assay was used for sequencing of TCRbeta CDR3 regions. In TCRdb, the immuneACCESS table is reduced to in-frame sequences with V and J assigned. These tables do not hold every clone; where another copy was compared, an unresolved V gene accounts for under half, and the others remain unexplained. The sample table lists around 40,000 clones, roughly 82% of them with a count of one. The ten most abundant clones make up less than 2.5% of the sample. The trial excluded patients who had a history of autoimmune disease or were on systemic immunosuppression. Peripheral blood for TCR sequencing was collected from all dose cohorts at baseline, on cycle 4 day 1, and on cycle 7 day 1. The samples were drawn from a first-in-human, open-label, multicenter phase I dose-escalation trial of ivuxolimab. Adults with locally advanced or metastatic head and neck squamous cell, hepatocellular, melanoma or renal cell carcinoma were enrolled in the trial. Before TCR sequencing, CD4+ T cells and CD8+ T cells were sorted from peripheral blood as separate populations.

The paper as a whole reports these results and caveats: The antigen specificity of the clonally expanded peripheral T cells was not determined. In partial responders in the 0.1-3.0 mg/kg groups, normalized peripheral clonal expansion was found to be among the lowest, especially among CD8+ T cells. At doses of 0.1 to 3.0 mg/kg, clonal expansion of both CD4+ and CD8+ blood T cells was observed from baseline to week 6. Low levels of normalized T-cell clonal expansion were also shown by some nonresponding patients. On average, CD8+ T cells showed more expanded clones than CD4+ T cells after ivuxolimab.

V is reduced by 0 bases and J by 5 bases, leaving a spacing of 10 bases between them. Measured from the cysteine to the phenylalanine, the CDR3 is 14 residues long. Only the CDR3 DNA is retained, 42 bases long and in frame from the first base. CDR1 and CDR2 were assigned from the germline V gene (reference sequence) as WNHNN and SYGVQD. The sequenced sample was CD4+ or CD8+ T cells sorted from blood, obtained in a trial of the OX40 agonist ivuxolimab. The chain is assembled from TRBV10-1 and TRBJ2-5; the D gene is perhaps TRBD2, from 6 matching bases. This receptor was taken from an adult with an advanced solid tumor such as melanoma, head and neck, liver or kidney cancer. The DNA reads TGCGCCAGCAGTGAGTCGTTCGGGGGTGAGACCCAGTACTTC. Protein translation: CASSESFGGETQYF.